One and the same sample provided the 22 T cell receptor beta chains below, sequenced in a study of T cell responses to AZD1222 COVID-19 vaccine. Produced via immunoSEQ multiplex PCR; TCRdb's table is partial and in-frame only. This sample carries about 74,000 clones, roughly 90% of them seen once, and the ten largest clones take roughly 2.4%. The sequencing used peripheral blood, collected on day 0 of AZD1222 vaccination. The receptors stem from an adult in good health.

The CDR3 spells CASSHSRGREGQPQHF. CDR3 nucleotides: TGTGCCAGCAGCCATTCTAGGGGGCGCGAAGGTCAGCCCCAGCATTTT. The rearrangement links TRBV4-2 to TRBJ1-5; the match to TRBD1 covers 7 bases. CDR3 length: 16 amino acids. V dropped 3 bases and J dropped 6; count of bases not matched to a gene: 11. Per germline, CDR1 LGHNA and CDR2 YNFKEQ.

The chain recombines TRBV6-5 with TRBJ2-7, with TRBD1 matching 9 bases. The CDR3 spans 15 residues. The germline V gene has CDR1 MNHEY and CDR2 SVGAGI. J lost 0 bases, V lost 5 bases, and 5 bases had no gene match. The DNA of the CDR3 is TGTGCCAGCAGTCCGGGACAGGGCCTCTCCTACGAGCAGTACTTC. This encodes CASSPGQGLSYEQYF.

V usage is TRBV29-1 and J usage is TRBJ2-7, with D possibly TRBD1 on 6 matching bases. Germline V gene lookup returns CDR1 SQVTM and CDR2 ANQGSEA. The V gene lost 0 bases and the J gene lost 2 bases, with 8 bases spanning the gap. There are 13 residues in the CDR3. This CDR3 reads CSVEEGAPYEQYF. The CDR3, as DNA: TGCAGCGTTGAAGAGGGGGCCCCCTACGAGCAGTACTTC.

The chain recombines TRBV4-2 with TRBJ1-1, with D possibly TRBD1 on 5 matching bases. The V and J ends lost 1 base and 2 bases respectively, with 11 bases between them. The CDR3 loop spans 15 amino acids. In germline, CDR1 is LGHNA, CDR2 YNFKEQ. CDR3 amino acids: CASSQVGGGNTEAFF. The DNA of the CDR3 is TGTGCCAGCAGCCAAGTTGGGGGGGGAAACACTGAAGCTTTCTTT.

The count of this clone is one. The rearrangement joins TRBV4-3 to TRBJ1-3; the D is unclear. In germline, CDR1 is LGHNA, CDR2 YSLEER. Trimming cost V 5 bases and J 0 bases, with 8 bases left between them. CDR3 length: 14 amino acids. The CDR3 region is CASSSTLSGNTIYF. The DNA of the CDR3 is TGCGCCAGCAGCTCGACCCTCTCTGGAAACACCATATATTTT.

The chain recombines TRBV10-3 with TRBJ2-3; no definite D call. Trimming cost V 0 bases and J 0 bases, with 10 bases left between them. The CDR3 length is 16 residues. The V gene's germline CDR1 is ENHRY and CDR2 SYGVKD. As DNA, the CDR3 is TGTGCCATCAGTGAGTCCCTTAGCAGAAGCACAGATACGCAGTATTTT. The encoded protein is CAISESLSRSTDTQYF.

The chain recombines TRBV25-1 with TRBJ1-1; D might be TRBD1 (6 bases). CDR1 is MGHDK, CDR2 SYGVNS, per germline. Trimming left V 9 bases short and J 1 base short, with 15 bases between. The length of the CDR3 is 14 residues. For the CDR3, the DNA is TGTGCCAGTTCAGGCAGGGGATGGAACACTGAAGCTTTCTTT. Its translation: CASSGRGWNTEAFF.

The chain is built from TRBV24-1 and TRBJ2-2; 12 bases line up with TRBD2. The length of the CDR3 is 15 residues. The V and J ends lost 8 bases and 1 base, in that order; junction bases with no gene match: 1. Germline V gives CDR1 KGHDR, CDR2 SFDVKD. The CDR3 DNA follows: TGTGCCACCACGACTAGCGGGGGGAACACCGGGGAGCTGTTTTTT. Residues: CATTTSGGNTGELFF.

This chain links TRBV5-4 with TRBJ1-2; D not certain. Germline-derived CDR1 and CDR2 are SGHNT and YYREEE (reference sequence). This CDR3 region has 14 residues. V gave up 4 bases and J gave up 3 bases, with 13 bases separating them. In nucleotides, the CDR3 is TGTGCCAGCAGCAAGGAGGCTAGGGACTATGGCTACACCTTC. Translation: CASSKEARDYGYTF.

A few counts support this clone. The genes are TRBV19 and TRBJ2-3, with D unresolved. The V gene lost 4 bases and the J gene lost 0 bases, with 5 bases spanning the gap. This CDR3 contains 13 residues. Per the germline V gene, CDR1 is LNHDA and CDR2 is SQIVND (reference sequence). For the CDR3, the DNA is TGTGCCAGTAGTACCTCTAGCACAGATACGCAGTATTTT. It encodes CASSTSSTDTQYF.

CDR3 DNA: TGTGCCAGCAGCTCCTTCGGGGCAACGAACACTGAAGCTTTCTTT. Amino acid sequence: CASSSFGATNTEAFF. This sequence joins TRBV7-2 and TRBJ1-1; possible D gene TRBD1, 5 bases. Trimming removed 4 bases at V and 1 base at J, with 13 bases between. Germline CDR1 and CDR2: SGHTA and FQGNSA. The CDR3 extends over 15 amino acids.

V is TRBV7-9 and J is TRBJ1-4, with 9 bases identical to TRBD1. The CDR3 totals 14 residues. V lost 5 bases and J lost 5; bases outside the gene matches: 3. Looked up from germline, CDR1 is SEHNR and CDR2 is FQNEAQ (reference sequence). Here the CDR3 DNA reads TGTGCCAGCAGCCCTGGGACAGGGAATGAAAAACTGTTTTTT. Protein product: CASSPGTGNEKLFF. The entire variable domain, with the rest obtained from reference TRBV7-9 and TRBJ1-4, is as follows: DTGVSQNPRHKITKRGQNVTFRCDPISEHNRLYWYRQTLGQGPEFLTYFQNEAQLEKSRLLSDRFSAERPKGSFSTLEIQRTEQGDSAMYLCASSPGTGNEKLFFGSGTQLSVL.

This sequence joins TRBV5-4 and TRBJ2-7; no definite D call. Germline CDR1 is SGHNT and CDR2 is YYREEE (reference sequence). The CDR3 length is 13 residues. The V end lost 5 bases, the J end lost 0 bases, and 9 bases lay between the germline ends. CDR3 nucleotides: TGTGCCAGCAGAGACTTGCTCTCCTACGAGCAGTACTTC. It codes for CASRDLLSYEQYF. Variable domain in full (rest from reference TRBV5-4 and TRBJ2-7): ETGVTQSPTHLIKTRGQQVTLRCSSQSGHNTVSWYQQALGQGPQFIFQYYREEENGRGNFPPRFSGLQFPNYSSELNVNALELDDSALYLCASRDLLSYEQYFGPGTRLTVT.

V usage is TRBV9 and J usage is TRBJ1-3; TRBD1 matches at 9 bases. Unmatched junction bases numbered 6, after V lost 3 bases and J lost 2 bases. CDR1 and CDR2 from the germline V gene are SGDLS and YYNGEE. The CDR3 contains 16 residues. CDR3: CASSAGDRDPGNTIYF. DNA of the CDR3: TGTGCCAGCAGCGCGGGGGACAGGGACCCTGGAAACACCATATATTTT.

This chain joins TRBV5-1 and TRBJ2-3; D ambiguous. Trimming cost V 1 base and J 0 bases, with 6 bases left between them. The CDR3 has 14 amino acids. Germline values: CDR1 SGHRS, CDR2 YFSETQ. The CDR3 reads CASSLLQSTDTQYF. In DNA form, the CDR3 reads TGCGCCAGCAGCTTGTTACAAAGCACAGATACGCAGTATTTT.

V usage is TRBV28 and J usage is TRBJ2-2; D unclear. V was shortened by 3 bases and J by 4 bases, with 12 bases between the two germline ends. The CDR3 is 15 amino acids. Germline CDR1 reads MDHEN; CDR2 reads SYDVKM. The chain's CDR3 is CASSFVGIGTGELFF. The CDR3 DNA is TGTGCCAGCAGTTTTGTCGGAATAGGCACCGGGGAGCTGTTTTTT.

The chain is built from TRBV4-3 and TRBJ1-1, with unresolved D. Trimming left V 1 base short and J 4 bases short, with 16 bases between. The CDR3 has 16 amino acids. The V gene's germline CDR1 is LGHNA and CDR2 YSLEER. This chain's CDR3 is CASSQGSGGGSTEAFF. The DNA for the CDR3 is TGCGCCAGCAGCCAAGGGTCTGGTGGAGGGAGCACTGAAGCTTTCTTT.

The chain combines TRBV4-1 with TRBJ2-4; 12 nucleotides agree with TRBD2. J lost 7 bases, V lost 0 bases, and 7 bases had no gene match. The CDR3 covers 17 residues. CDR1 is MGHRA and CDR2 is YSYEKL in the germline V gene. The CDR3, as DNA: TGCGCCAGCAGCCAAGAGGCTAGCGGGGGGGCGTGGAACATTCAGTACTTC. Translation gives CASSQEASGGAWNIQYF.

The CDR3 DNA reads as TGTGCCAGCAGCTTGGAGGGACCATGGGATTCACCCCTCCACTTT. Translated: CASSLEGPWDSPLHF. This chain connects TRBV2 to TRBJ1-6; D is perhaps TRBD1 (5 bases). Trimming took 6 bases from V and 8 from J, leaving 17 bases between them. Germline V gene lookup returns CDR1 SNHLY and CDR2 FYNNEI. This CDR3 spans 15 amino acids.

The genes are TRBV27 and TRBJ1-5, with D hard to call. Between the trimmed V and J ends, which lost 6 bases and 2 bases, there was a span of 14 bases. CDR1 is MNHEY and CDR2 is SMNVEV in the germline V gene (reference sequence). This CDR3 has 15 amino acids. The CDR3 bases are TGTGCCAGCAGCCGTGGGCAGAGCGGCAATCAGCCCCAGCATTTT. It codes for CASSRGQSGNQPQHF.

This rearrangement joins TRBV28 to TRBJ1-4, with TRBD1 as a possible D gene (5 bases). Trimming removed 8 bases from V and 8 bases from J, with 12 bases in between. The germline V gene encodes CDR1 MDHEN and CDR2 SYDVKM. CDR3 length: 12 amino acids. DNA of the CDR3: TGTGCCAGCGGGAGACAGTCGGAAAAACTGTTTTTT. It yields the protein CASGRQSEKLFF.

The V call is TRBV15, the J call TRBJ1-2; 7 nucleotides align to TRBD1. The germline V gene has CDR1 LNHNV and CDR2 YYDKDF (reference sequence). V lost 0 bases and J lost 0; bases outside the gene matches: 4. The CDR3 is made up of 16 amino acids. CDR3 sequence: CATSRDAGGANYGYTF. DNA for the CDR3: TGTGCCACCAGCAGAGATGCAGGGGGGGCTAACTATGGCTACACCTTC.